Presented here are 21 T cell receptor beta chains from one specimen sequenced in a study of early T cells in non-severe SARS-CoV-2 infection. MiXCR was run by TCRdb on the 5' RACE reads, yielding one entry per CDR3 protein. The sample lists tens of thousands of distinct CDR3 sequences, 10% to 15% occurring once. The specimen was whole blood, collected at baseline. All receptors come from an adult who was a healthcare worker with PCR-confirmed SARS-CoV-2 infection or an uninfected control (not recorded which). The donor label of this sample is uncertain.

This sequence joins TRBV28 and TRBJ1-1, with a tentative D call TRBD1 (5 bases). The CDR3 runs to 15 residues. From germline, CDR1 is MDHEN and CDR2 SYDVKM. V was shortened by 6 bases and J by 1 base, with 15 bases between the two germline ends. The CDR3, as DNA: TGTGCCAGCAGCCCCAAGGGGAGACGGAACACTGAAGCTTTCTTT. Translation gives CASSPKGRRNTEAFF. The complete variable domain, with remaining parts taken from reference TRBV28 and TRBJ1-1, reads DVKVTQSSRYLVKRTGEKVFLECVQDMDHENMFWYRQDPGLGLRLIYFSYDVKMKEKGDIPEGYSVSREKKERFSLILESASTNQTSMYLCASSPKGRRNTEAFFGQGTRLTVV.

A few counts support this clonotype. For the CDR3, the DNA is TGTGCCAGCAGTGAGCCCCGGAGCTCCTACGAGCAGTACTTC. Translated, it gives CASSEPRSSYEQYF. This sequence joins TRBV25-1 and TRBJ2-7; no firm D call. V lost 3 bases to trimming and J lost 0 bases, with 9 bases between them. The CDR3 is made up of 14 amino acids. Germline V gene lookup returns CDR1 MGHDK and CDR2 SYGVNS.

This clonotype has ten or more counts. The chain is built from TRBV11-2 and TRBJ1-2; 10 bases are shared with TRBD1. The germline V gene has CDR1 SGHAT and CDR2 FQNNGV. V trimming: 6 bases; J trimming: 10 bases; junction bases outside the gene matches: 17. The CDR3 has 16 residues. In DNA, the CDR3 is TGTGCCAGCAGACCCGGGACAGGGGACCGAGTTGGAGACTACACCTTC. Amino acids: CASRPGTGDRVGDYTF.

This clonotype was counted only a few times. The V and J genes are TRBV14 and TRBJ2-7, with 10 bases identical to TRBD1. Germline V CDR1 and CDR2: SGHDN, FVKESK. V shed 1 base, J shed 3 bases, and the junction held 6 bases outside the gene matches. The CDR3 spans 16 residues. The CDR3 DNA follows: TGTGCCAGCAGCCAAGCCAAGGACAGGGGGTTCTACGAGCAGTACTTC. Its translation: CASSQAKDRGFYEQYF.

This clonotype was picked up a small number of times. CDR3 sequence reads: CAVTSGTVTEAFF. CDR3 DNA sequence: TGTGCCGTAACCTCGGGGACGGTCACTGAAGCTTTCTTT. V is TRBV12-3 or TRBV12-4 and J is TRBJ1-1, with a tentative D call TRBD1 (5 bases). The V and J ends lost 11 bases and 4 bases respectively, with 17 bases between them. The CDR3 loop spans 13 amino acids.

The chain combines TRBV7-2 with TRBJ2-7; 8 bases agree with TRBD2. With 5 bases clipped from V and 0 bases from J, the junction kept 9 bases outside the gene matches. This CDR3 is 16 amino acids long. Per the germline V gene, CDR1 is SGHTA and CDR2 is FQGNSA. The CDR3 region is CASSPRGGSISYEQYF. DNA for the CDR3: TGTGCCAGCAGCCCCCGCGGGGGGTCAATCTCCTACGAGCAGTACTTC.

This clonotype was observed a few times. The chain employs TRBV6-2 or TRBV6-3 and TRBJ2-2; 9 nucleotides align to TRBD1. The CDR3 runs to 18 residues. V gave up 4 bases and J gave up 1 base; unmatched junction bases: 10. From germline, CDR1 is MNHEY and CDR2 SVGEGT. As DNA, the CDR3 is TGTGCCAGCAGTTCCCGAACCGGGACAGGGCGGAACACCGGGGAGCTGTTTTTT. Translation gives CASSSRTGTGRNTGELFF.

This clonotype was seen ten or more times. The CDR3 spells CASSLGGTKETQYF. For the CDR3, the DNA is TGTGCCAGCAGCTTAGGGGGCACGAAAGAGACCCAGTACTTC. The chain joins TRBV7-9 to TRBJ2-5, with D possibly matching TRBD1 (5 bases). CDR1 is SEHNR, CDR2 FQNEAQ, per germline (reference sequence). This CDR3 region has 14 residues. The V end lost 1 base, the J end lost 3 bases, and 9 bases lay between the germline ends.

The J gene is TRBJ2-5, the V gene TRBV5-1; unclear D gene. Trimming left V 4 bases short and J 2 bases short, with 15 bases between. The CDR3 length is 15 residues. CDR1 SGHRS and CDR2 YFSETQ come from the germline V gene. CDR3: CASSPRALGQETQYF. DNA of the CDR3: TGCGCCAGCAGCCCCCGGGCCTTGGGGCAAGAGACCCAGTACTTC.

The V call is TRBV7-3, the J call TRBJ2-3; the match to TRBD1 covers 7 bases. Trimming at V came to 6 bases and at J to 2 bases, leaving 11 bases not matched to a gene. Germline lookup yields CDR1 SGHTA and CDR2 FQGTGA. This CDR3 comprises 16 residues. The CDR3 DNA follows: TGTGCCAGCAGTCGCGGCCGGGACAGATTCACAGATACGCAGTATTTT. Translation gives CASSRGRDRFTDTQYF.

This clonotype was detected ten times or more. V is TRBV10-2 and J is TRBJ2-2; D may correspond to TRBD1 or TRBD2 (6 bases each). The V gene's germline CDR1 is WSHSY and CDR2 SAAADI. V lost 4 bases to trimming and J lost 6 bases, with 9 bases between them. The CDR3 extends over 13 amino acids. For the CDR3, the DNA is TGCGCCAGCAGTGCCGGGGGCGCCGGGGAGCTGTTTTTT. Translated, it gives CASSAGGAGELFF.

The chain has TRBV3-1 and TRBJ1-5; D not certain. CDR1 is LGHDT, CDR2 YNNKEL, per germline (reference sequence). Between the trimmed V and J ends, which lost 1 base and 1 base, there was a span of 8 bases. The CDR3 is made up of 15 amino acids. The CDR3 spells CASSQARESNQPQHF. DNA for the CDR3: TGTGCCAGCAGCCAAGCGAGGGAGAGCAATCAGCCCCAGCATTTT.

This clonotype was seen ten or more times. J is TRBJ1-6 and V is TRBV7-9; D is unclear. V was clipped by 6 bases and J by 5 bases, with 11 bases between them. CDR1 and CDR2 (germline): SEHNR, FQNEAQ (reference sequence). This CDR3 contains 14 residues. CDR3 bases: TGTGCCAGCAGGAGATCTCCTGATAATTCACCCCTCCACTTT. Its translation: CASRRSPDNSPLHF. Variable domain in full (rest from reference TRBV7-9 and TRBJ1-6): DTGVSQNPRHKITKRGQNVTFRCDPISEHNRLYWYRQTLGQGPEFLTYFQNEAQLEKSRLLSDRFSAERPKGSFSTLEIQRTEQGDSAMYLCASRRSPDNSPLHFGNGTRLTVT.

This clonotype occurred many times. CDR3 nucleotide sequence: TGTGCCAGCAGTTTACCCCATGAAAAACTGTTTTTT. Its protein is CASSLPHEKLFF. The rearrangement joins TRBV28 to TRBJ1-4; no firm D call. The CDR3 loop spans 12 amino acids. Deletions cut 2 bases from V and 6 bases from J, with 4 bases between. Germline V lookup: CDR1 MDHEN, CDR2 SYDVKM. Based on the CDR3 plus reference TRBV28 and TRBJ1-4, the full variable domain is DVKVTQSSRYLVKRTGEKVFLECVQDMDHENMFWYRQDPGLGLRLIYFSYDVKMKEKGDIPEGYSVSREKKERFSLILESASTNQTSMYLCASSLPHEKLFFGSGTQLSVL.

This clonotype showed up just a few times. The chain carries TRBV27 and TRBJ1-2, with D possibly being TRBD1 (5 bases). Germline loops: CDR1 MNHEY, CDR2 SMNVEV (reference sequence). The CDR3 consists of 15 residues. The V end was cut by 3 bases, the J end by 5 bases, with 16 bases between. CDR3 amino acids: CASSFREGGVYGYTF. For the CDR3, the DNA is TGTGCCAGCAGTTTCAGGGAGGGTGGGGTTTATGGCTACACCTTC.

The V gene is TRBV4-1, the J gene TRBJ1-1; no reliable D call. Germline-derived CDR1 and CDR2 are MGHRA and YSYEKL. The CDR3 loop spans 14 amino acids. With 2 bases removed from V and 2 bases from J, the gap between germline ends came to 9 bases. CDR3 bases: TGCGCCAGCAGCCAATGGTCAGCAAACACTGAAGCTTTCTTT. Its protein product is CASSQWSANTEAFF.

This clonotype was seen at least ten times. V gene TRBV27 combines with J gene TRBJ2-5, with 10 bases that match TRBD1. In germline, CDR1 is MNHEY, CDR2 SMNVEV (reference sequence). This CDR3 is built from 13 residues. V lost 6 bases to trimming and J lost 5 bases; unmatched junction nucleotides: 3. CDR3 nucleotide sequence: TGTGCCAGCAGCCCGGACAGGGGGGAGACCCAGTACTTC. Translation: CASSPDRGETQYF.

CDR3 sequence (DNA): TGTGCCAGCAGCCGGGACAACTACAATGAGCAGTTCTTC. Protein product: CASSRDNYNEQFF. The chain has TRBV9 and TRBJ2-1; possibly TRBD1 for D (6 bases). Germline values: CDR1 SGDLS, CDR2 YYNGEE. V lost 4 bases and J 3 bases, leaving 8 bases between the germline ends. CDR3 size: 13 residues.

The chain recombines TRBV20-1 with TRBJ2-1; unclear D gene. The CDR3 extends over 12 amino acids. Trimming removed 3 bases at V and 0 bases at J, with 3 bases between. In germline, CDR1 is DFQATT, CDR2 SNEGSKA (reference sequence). The CDR3 loop reads CSASTSYNEQFF. CDR3 sequence (DNA): TGCAGTGCTAGTACCTCCTACAATGAGCAGTTCTTC.

The V and J genes are TRBV19 and TRBJ2-5; 8 bases fit TRBD1. Trimming removed 3 bases from V and 0 bases from J; junction bases left unmatched: 12. There are 18 residues in the CDR3. Germline-derived CDR1 and CDR2 are LNHDA and SQIVND (reference sequence). DNA of the CDR3: TGTGCCAGTAGTATGGGGCGTCTACGGACAGGGAACCAAGAGACCCAGTACTTC. Its protein product is CASSMGRLRTGNQETQYF.

This clonotype was seen more than once but under ten times. CDR3 DNA sequence: TGCAGTGCTAGAGGGCTCGGGGTAAACATTCAGTACTTC. Its protein product is CSARGLGVNIQYF. The chain joins TRBV20-1 to TRBJ2-4, with TRBD2 as a possible D gene (5 bases). Germline CDR1 reads DFQATT; CDR2 reads SNEGSKA (reference sequence). The CDR3 runs to 13 residues. Trimming cost V 1 base and J 6 bases, with 10 bases left between them.